This TCR beta chain was retrieved from a study of memory CD4+ T cells and cytomegalovirus serostatus. Germline V gives CDR1 GTSNPN, CDR2 SVGIG (reference sequence). Trimming stripped 2 bases from V and 8 bases from J, with 12 bases between. The CDR3 is made up of 12 amino acids. Points on this clone: What it binds is not known.

General study findings and limits: About 40% of the roughly 150 known CMV-associated TCRbeta sequences appeared in CD4+ memory.

The repertoire was sequenced with immunoSEQ multiplex PCR; TCRdb's copy has only in-frame clones and lacks some. Of 60,000 to 75,000 clones detected, roughly 80% appear once; the ten largest clones hold around 0.51%. Single viable CD3+CD4+CD8-CD45RO+ cells were sorted as the memory CD4+ T cells. This sequence was found in an adult in good health and CMV-seronegative. Some clones in this sample may be carry-over from other donors' samples. The sample comprised memory CD4+ T cells from blood. This chain connects TRBV30 to TRBJ1-2; D ambiguous. CDR3 protein: CAWSSTVGGYTF. The DNA for the CDR3 is TGTGCCTGGAGTTCAACAGTCGGGGGCTACACCTTC.